This T cell receptor (beta chain) emerged from a study of beta chain features in type 1 diabetes. Study in general: What patients shared with healthy donors was a similar profile of age, gender and cell yields. Points from the study as a whole: Type 1 diabetes patients had VDJ junctions that carried fewer insertions and more deletions. Moderate but significant shortening of TCRB CDR3s was recorded in all four CD4+ subsets from Type 1 diabetes patients.

This clone was detected only a few times. Its antigen is not known. Cells sorted by CD45RO/CCR7/CD25/CD127/CD95/CD27 comprised CD4+ naive, central memory, regulatory and stem cell-like memory cells. Each sorted population was over 95% pure. The authors reverse transcribed all of the isolated RNA, so sequencing captured expressed TCRB transcripts. TCRdb's copy holds only in-frame clones and misses some; the assay was immunoSEQ multiplex PCR. The data contain 160,000 or so clones, 6.5% to 8.5% of them singletons. Germline CDR1 is SGHTA and CDR2 is FQGNSA. This CDR3 is 16 amino acids long. After removal of 5 bases from V and 1 base from J, the junction contained 7 bases not matched to a gene.

The chain is built from TRBV7-2 and TRBJ2-4; 8 bases are shared with TRBD1. Specimen: central memory CD4+ T cells from blood. The sequence came from a woman younger than 35 with type 1 diabetes. CDR3 amino acids: CASSLTGQAAKNIQYF. CDR3 coding DNA: TGTGCCAGCAGCCTCACGGGACAGGCGGCCAAAAACATTCAGTACTTC. Full variable domain (outside the CDR3, taken from reference TRBV7-2 and TRBJ2-4): GAGVSQSPSNKVTEKGKDVELRCDPISGHTALYWYRQSLGQGLEFLIYFQGNSAPDKSGLPSDRFSAERTGGSVSTLTIQRTQQEDSAVYLCASSLTGQAAKNIQYFGAGTRLSVL.